Following are 2 T cell receptor beta chains from one sample sequenced in a study of T cell responses to AZD1222 COVID-19 vaccine. The method was immunoSEQ multiplex PCR; TCRdb's version includes in-frame clones alone and lacks a portion of them. This sample has about 99,000 clones, with 70% to 90% found just once. The source material was peripheral blood, sampled on day 0 of AZD1222 vaccination. All receptors come from an adult in good health.

Concerning this clone: The same CDR3 arises from other DNA sequences in this sample as well. V gene TRBV2 combines with J gene TRBJ1-5; D gene unclear. In germline, CDR1 is SNHLY, CDR2 FYNNEI. The CDR3 spans 14 residues. Trimming removed 0 bases at V and 1 base at J, with 4 bases between. DNA for the CDR3: TGTGCCAGCAGTGAAGCGTACAGCAATCAGCCCCAGCATTTT. Translated: CASSEAYSNQPQHF.

The chain has TRBV4-1 and TRBJ1-5; 10 nucleotides align to TRBD1. The CDR3 contains 16 residues. The V gene end was trimmed by 2 bases and the J gene end by 7 bases; junction bases not matched to a gene: 8. Germline CDR1 is MGHRA and CDR2 is YSYEKL. The CDR3 nucleotides read TGCGCCAGCAGCCAAACCCCGACAGGGGGCGAGCAGCCCCAGCATTTT. Translation: CASSQTPTGGEQPQHF.